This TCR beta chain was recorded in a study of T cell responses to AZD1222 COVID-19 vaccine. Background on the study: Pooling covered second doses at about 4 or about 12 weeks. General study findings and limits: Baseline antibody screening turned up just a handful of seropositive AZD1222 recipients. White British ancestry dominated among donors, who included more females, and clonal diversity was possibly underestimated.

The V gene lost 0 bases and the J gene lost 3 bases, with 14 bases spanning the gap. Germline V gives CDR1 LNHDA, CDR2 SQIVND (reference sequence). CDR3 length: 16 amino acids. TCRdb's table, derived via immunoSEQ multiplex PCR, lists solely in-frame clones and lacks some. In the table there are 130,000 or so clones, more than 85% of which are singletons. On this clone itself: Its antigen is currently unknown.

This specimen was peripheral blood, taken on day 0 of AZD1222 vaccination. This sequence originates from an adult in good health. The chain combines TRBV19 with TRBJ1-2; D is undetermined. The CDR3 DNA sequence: TGTGCCAGTAGTATAGATCACGGGATTCCCCACTATGGCTACACCTTC. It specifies CASSIDHGIPHYGYTF.